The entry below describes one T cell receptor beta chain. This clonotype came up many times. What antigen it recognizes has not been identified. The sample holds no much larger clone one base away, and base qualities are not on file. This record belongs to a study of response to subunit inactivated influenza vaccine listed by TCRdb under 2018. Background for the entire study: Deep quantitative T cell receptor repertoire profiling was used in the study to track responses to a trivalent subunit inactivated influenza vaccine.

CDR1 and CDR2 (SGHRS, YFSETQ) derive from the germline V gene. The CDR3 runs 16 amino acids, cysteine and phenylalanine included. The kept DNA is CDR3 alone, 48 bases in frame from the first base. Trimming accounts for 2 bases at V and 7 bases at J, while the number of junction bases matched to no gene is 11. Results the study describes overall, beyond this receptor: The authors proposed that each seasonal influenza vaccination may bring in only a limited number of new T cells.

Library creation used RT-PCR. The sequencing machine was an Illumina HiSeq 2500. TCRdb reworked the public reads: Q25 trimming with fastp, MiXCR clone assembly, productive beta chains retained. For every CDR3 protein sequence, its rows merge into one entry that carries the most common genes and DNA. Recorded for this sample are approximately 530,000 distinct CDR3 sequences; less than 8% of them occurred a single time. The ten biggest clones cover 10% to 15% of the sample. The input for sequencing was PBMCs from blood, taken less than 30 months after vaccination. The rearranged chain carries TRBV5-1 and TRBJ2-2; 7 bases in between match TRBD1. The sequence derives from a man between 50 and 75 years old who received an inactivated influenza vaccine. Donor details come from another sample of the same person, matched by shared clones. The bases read TGCGCCAGCAGCTTCTCGACGAGACAGGGCATCGGGGAGCTGTTTTTT. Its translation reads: CASSFSTRQGIGELFF.